This T cell receptor (beta chain) was documented in a study of cytomegalovirus exposure and HLA in healthy donors (dated by TCRdb to between 2016 and 2019). Regarding the research as a whole: In an earlier analysis of 450 to 750 of the donors, around 290 Gb of sequence data and 120 million or so unique TCR beta sequences from roughly 180 million T cells were reported. To study patterns of TCR occurrence, a later analysis re-analyzed previously published TCR beta repertoires from 600 to 750 donors and added high-resolution HLA genotyping. An early release that covered about 600 HLA-typed donors contained around 330 gigabases of sequencing data and tens of millions of unique TCR sequences. Using immunosequencing, the study profiled T cell repertoires from 666 subjects and related those repertoires to cytomegalovirus serostatus. To predict cytomegalovirus infection status, the study brought together high-throughput TCR immunosequencing, statistical association of individual TCRs with disease status, and machine learning. Every discovery cohort repertoire had been produced on one sequencing platform. Donor age, sex, ethnicity and CMV serostatus were compiled alongside the repertoire data. Because of strong linkage in the cohort, four or five DR-DQ haplotypes were treated as single units for association and clustering. The number of donors typed differed by locus, with roughly 620-640 for A, B, C, DRB1 and DQB1, around 500 for DQA1, over 600 for DPA1, and roughly 450 for DPB1. HLA typing included class I and class II loci at four-digit resolution. To decide whether each TCR beta V gene segment behaved as functional or pseudogenic, an earlier analysis of some 580 of the donors relied on high-throughput TCR beta sequencing. A separate validation cohort of about 110 different subjects was used in addition to the roughly 700-subject first cohort. Among around 400 genotyped donors of the cohort, an average of around 220,000 unique TCR beta nucleotide sequences was sequenced per donor, of which about 19% were non-productive. The later analysis used no new phenotypic data to find candidate immune exposures, relying instead on TCR beta sequences and their occurrence across donors. The study aimed to test whether signatures of past pathogen exposure could be identified by cataloging public T cell receptors. Of the roughly 410 genotyped donors, over 80% were placed in the genetic ancestry cluster associated with self-reported Caucasian donors. In a later genetic analysis, genome-wide SNP genotypes for about 60% of the 666 donors were used, and that subset was treated as a discovery cohort. Study-wide conclusions, independent of this receptor: The study listed approximately 150 TCR beta chains as associated with cytomegalovirus. When HLA alleles, especially DR and DQ, strongly co-occurred, attributing TCR associations to individual alleles was difficult. Several of the top co-occurrence clusters appeared to be linked to parvovirus B19, influenza, CMV and Epstein-Barr virus, according to a later analysis. Broadly in line with IMGT annotations, most TCR beta V segments showed up in productive rearrangements about 90% or about 30% of the time in an earlier analysis of a few hundred of the donors. In a later analysis, some 17,000 TCR beta sequences were associated with specific HLA alleles at a false discovery rate of 0.05. In a later analysis, HLA-associated TCR beta chains showed more clonal expansion and lower generation probabilities than non-associated chains that were equally common. Correlated functional status among segregating V segments might reflect linkage disequilibrium, but an unknown experimental factor could not be ruled out. It was suggested by the authors that the approach could potentially be generalized to other disease states and immunological phenotypes. In this cohort, only TCR beta chains were sequenced, and detectable features were limited by the absence of alpha or paired-chain data. According to a later analysis, most CMV-associated TCR beta chains appeared to be HLA-restricted, and the HLA associations seemed to be driven largely by CMV exposure. Three of the identified cytomegalovirus-associated TCR beta chains were confirmed in vitro to be specific for cytomegalovirus antigens. The 87-base-pair reads could not distinguish some IMGT-functional V segments, including TRBV6-2 and TRBV6-3, so those segments were excluded. In a later genetic analysis, fewer N-insertions in productive TCRs were reported among donors in an Asian-associated ancestry cluster than the roughly 700-donor mean. In a later genetic analysis, a missense DCLRE1C variant was associated with V-gene and J-gene trimming of TCR beta chains, and the association was replicated in an independent cohort. The earlier analysis of approximately 560 of the donors excluded some 16 rarely observed V segments, including chromosome 9 orphons, because counts were too low. While some public TCRs were present in many individuals, most TCR sequences turned up only very rarely across donors. CMV serostatus was the only immune exposure information available for the cohort. The sequencing pipeline was judged likely to have produced a cluster of highly shared sequence variants as a technical artifact. In both the original and validation cohorts, the classifier was reported to diagnose cytomegalovirus status with high specificity and sensitivity. A further reported finding was that TCR beta sequences accurately predicted the HLA-A and HLA-B alleles for most subjects in the first cohort. Because HLA typing was unavailable for some donors at each locus, only the typed subset was used in association tests. Presence/absence analyses assumed roughly uniform sequencing depth across donors, an assumption that may not hold. A later analysis found that TCR association rates varied across HLA loci, with DRB1 alleles showing the most associated TCRs and HLA-C alleles the fewest.

The cohort was made up of about 610 healthy bone marrow donors. At the time of sampling, all cohort members were nominally healthy, though unrecorded immune exposures were likely present. The donor tested CMV seronegative, placing the donor among the 300 to 450 seronegative members of the cohort. Each donor provided a peripheral blood sample, and peripheral blood mononuclear cells were used for TCR beta sequencing. The Qiagen DNeasy Blood Extraction Kit was used to extract genomic DNA from the blood cell samples. The CDR3 covers 15 residues, taking in both the cysteine and the phenylalanine. Left in the record is the CDR3 DNA by itself, 45 bases read in frame from the first base. Taken from the germline V gene, the CDR1 and CDR2 loops are SGHVS and FQNEAQ. Trimming removed 0 bases from V and 4 bases from J, leaving 12 bases between the germline ends. Library preparation employed the immunoSEQ multiplex PCR assay. For the multiplex PCR, a mixture combining 60 forward primers for TCR Vbeta segments and 13 reverse primers for TCR Jbeta segments was used. The CDR3 region of rearranged TCR beta genes was amplified from genomic DNA with a multiplex PCR assay. The amplified TCR beta libraries were sequenced on the Illumina HiSeq System as 87-base-pair reads. In the original analysis: A later analysis tallied roughly 76 million unique TCR beta chains across the 660 or so repertoires, and around 10 million of those chains were shared by two or more donors. Raw reads were error-corrected and collapsed into unique sequences by a nearest-neighbor algorithm in which closely related sequences were merged to remove PCR and sequencing errors. Alignment of CDR3 sequences to IMGT reference sequences was used to assign V, D and J gene segments. For a sequence to be retained, at least a six-nucleotide match to both a V gene segment and a J gene segment was required. Rearrangements were classified as productive when the CDR3 lacked stop codons and remained in frame with V and J, and all other rearrangements were classified as non-productive. CDR3 was defined according to IMGT convention as the region running from the second conserved V-encoded cysteine to the conserved J-encoded phenylalanine. The earlier analysis of 450 to 750 of the donors excluded any sequence lacking an unambiguous match to a single V gene segment. An earlier analysis of fewer than 750 of the donors classified V segments as functional when productive rearrangements were above 56.7% and as segregating when the standard deviation between donors was above 5%. To diagnose cytomegalovirus status from the catalog of TCR beta chain sequences, a statistical classification framework was built. In a later analysis, V and J genes were assigned by comparing TCR nucleotide sequences against IMGT/GENE-DB human TR gene sequences. A later analysis assigned CDR3 sequences and most-parsimonious VDJ recombination scenarios with the TCRdist pipeline. In a later analysis, each TCR beta chain was defined by its CDR3 amino acid sequence together with its V-gene family, and reads without a unique V-gene family were excluded. As a way to deal with suspected cross-contamination and a sequencing artifact, a later analysis dropped 500 to 700 nucleotide sequences that were highly shared and had low generation probability. A later analysis calculated a clonal expansion index for each public chain from normalized within-repertoire ranks of inferred template counts. Generation probabilities in a later analysis came from a VDJ recombination model fitted to out-of-frame rearrangements, and those results were checked against IGoR. A later analysis scored TCR-TCR, TCR-HLA and TCR-CMV co-occurrence with hypergeometric tests, applying a repertoire-size bias correction to TCR pairs. False discovery rates were estimated in a later analysis by permuting HLA or CMV assignments 20 times. In a later analysis, co-occurring TCRs were grouped using DBSCAN, and TCRdist sequence similarity was added for clustering within HLA-allele-positive subsets. For co-occurrence clustering, repertoires with fewer than 30,000 or more than 120,000 public chains were excluded, along with roughly 5 repertoires with anomalous nucleotide sharing. The table comes from immuneACCESS by way of TCRdb, which keeps in-frame sequences with V and J called. Part of the clones is missing from these tables; in studies checked, under half for an unresolved V gene and the rest for unknown reasons. V and J calls and clone size come straight from that table; D and trimming were deduced from the DNA. A total of some 110,000 clones appear in this sample, about 78% of them only once. Under 1.5% of the sample lies in the top ten.

Comments on this clone: No antigen is known for it. Nothing much larger sits one base from this clone, and base qualities are not available.

The chain joins TRBV7-8 to TRBJ1-1; the D gene is possibly TRBD1, with 6 bases matching. The sequenced material came from PBMCs. The TCR comes from a man aged 25-45 years in good health and CMV-seronegative. The bases are TGTGCCAGCAGCTTAGCGGCAGGGGCGGGCACTGAAGCTTTCTTT. Translation gives CASSLAAGAGTEAFF.